The entry that follows covers one T cell receptor (beta chain) sequence. The donors, healthy Caucasians from Russia, were aged about 6 to 90. Total RNA amounts of at least 6 micrograms were extracted per sample. The data derive from a study of blood T cells in healthy people across ages. Together with a sample-barcoded 5' primer, a J-beta primer mix was included in a second PCR lasting roughly 6 to 12 cycles. MiXCR was run by TCRdb on the 5' RACE reads, yielding one entry per CDR3 protein. The sample lists 1.6 million or so distinct CDR3 sequences, about 31% occurring once. Sequenced: blood. This TCR was sampled from a woman aged 30 to 39 in good health.

CDR3 in DNA: TGTGCCATCAGTGAGTCAAGGGCCGGTCAGCCCCAGCATTTT. Translated: CAISESRAGQPQHF. V gene TRBV10-3 combines with J gene TRBJ1-5; D gene unclear. V lost 0 bases to trimming and J lost 6 bases, with 9 bases between them. The CDR3 length is 14 residues. Germline-derived CDR1 and CDR2 are ENHRY and SYGVKD.